This T cell receptor beta chain was observed in a study of cytomegalovirus exposure and HLA in healthy donors. The CDR3 spans 14 residues. J was trimmed by 4 bases and V by 5 bases; bases with no gene match: 4. Germline CDR1 reads SEHNR; CDR2 reads FQNEAQ (reference sequence). 13 Jbeta primers and 60 Vbeta primers were used for the PCR. The method was immunoSEQ multiplex PCR; TCRdb's version includes in-frame clones alone and lacks a portion of them. Of about 170,000 clones listed, about four fifths were seen once; the top ten hold 4.5% to 5.5%. Material for sequencing was PBMCs. This chain connects TRBV7-9 to TRBJ2-3; 9 bases line up with TRBD2. The TCR comes from a man younger than 35 in good health and CMV-seronegative. The CDR3: CASSTGLAADTQYF. CDR3 DNA: TGTGCCAGCAGCACGGGACTAGCCGCAGATACGCAGTATTTT.